These 18 T cell receptor beta chains originate from one sample sequenced in a study of blood T cells in healthy people across ages. Combining a sample-barcoded 5' primer with a J-beta primer mix, a second PCR ran for 7 to 11 cycles. TCRdb reprocessed the 5' RACE reads via MiXCR and lists one record per CDR3 protein. Seen here are some 670,000 distinct CDR3 sequences, 52% observed once, and the top ten hold 13%. The specimen sequenced was blood. All receptors come from a woman aged 80 or over in good health.

The V call is TRBV29-1, the J call TRBJ2-5; 11 bases are a match to TRBD1. The closer fit of TRBJ2-7 to the DNA end suggests the J call may be wrong. The CDR3 length is 14 residues. Germline V gene data show CDR1 as SQVTM and CDR2 as ANQGSEA. This chain's CDR3 is CSVEDRTGGHEQYF. In nucleotides, the CDR3 is TGCAGCGTTGAAGATAGGACAGGGGGCCACGAGCAGTACTTC.

This chain connects TRBV20-1 to TRBJ2-7; 7 positions agree with TRBD2. Germline CDR1 and CDR2: DFQATT and SNEGSKA (reference sequence). V was clipped by 6 bases and J by 4 bases; unmatched bases: 9. This CDR3 comprises 13 residues. CDR3 sequence: CSAGGGRRYEQYF. CDR3 nucleotides: TGCAGTGCGGGGGGGGGACGGCGGTACGAGCAGTACTTC.

This clonotype has only a few counts. A read error may explain this, as a much larger clone is one base away. The J gene is TRBJ2-5, the V gene TRBV5-1; TRBD2 matches at 10 bases. V was clipped by 5 bases and J by 11 bases; unmatched bases: 18. CDR3 size: 16 residues. Germline V CDR1 and CDR2: SGHRS, YFSETQ. CDR3 bases: TGCGCCAGCAGGGTACCTAGCGGGAGCGGCGGCAATGAGCAGTACTTC. Amino acids: CASRVPSGSGGNEQYF.

With respect to this clonotype: This may be a read error: a much more frequent sequence differs by one nucleotide. The V and J genes are TRBV7-9 and TRBJ1-2, with 9 bases lining up with TRBD1. Trimming removed 11 bases from V and 4 bases from J; junction bases left unmatched: 11. Germline values: CDR1 SEHNR, CDR2 FQNEAQ (reference sequence). CDR3 length: 14 residues. CDR3 DNA: TGTGCCTGCCGTCGGACAGGGGAAATCTATGGCTACACCTTC. This sequence encodes CACRRTGEIYGYTF.

The chain joins TRBV6-6 to TRBJ2-6; unclear D gene. V was trimmed by 10 bases and J by 0 bases, leaving 10 bases between them. The CDR3 covers 14 residues. Germline V lookup: CDR1 MNHNY, CDR2 SVGAGI (reference sequence). CDR3 sequence (DNA): TGTGCCACACCTAGGCACTCTGGGGCCAACGTCCTGACTTTC. Translated, it gives CATPRHSGANVLTF.

As concerns this clonotype: A read error may explain this, as a much larger clone is one base away. The CDR3 coding sequence is TGCGCCAGCAGCCTAGGACTATATACAGATACGCGGTATTTT. Protein sequence: CASSLGLYTDTRYF. The chain joins TRBV5-1 to TRBJ2-3; the D gene is possibly TRBD2 (6 bases). This CDR3 has 14 residues. The germline V gene encodes CDR1 SGHRS and CDR2 YFSETQ.

This clonotype was seen many times. The chain has TRBV20-1 and TRBJ2-7; D not resolved. From germline, CDR1 is DFQATT and CDR2 SNEGSKA (reference sequence). The V end lost 6 bases, the J end lost 3 bases, and 15 bases lay between the germline ends. The CDR3 is made up of 13 amino acids. This CDR3 reads CSAYSTKGYEQYF. The CDR3 bases are TGCAGTGCGTACTCTACAAAAGGCTACGAGCAGTACTTC.

This clonotype was found many times. The rearrangement links TRBV7-2 to TRBJ2-1; 7 bases match TRBD1. V gave up 5 bases and J gave up 8 bases; unmatched junction bases: 6. This CDR3 comprises 13 residues. Germline values: CDR1 SGHTA, CDR2 FQGNSA. The CDR3 loop is CASSVSGGDEQFF. The CDR3 coding sequence is TGTGCCAGCAGCGTTTCAGGGGGAGATGAGCAGTTCTTC.

This chain uses TRBV27 with TRBJ1-5; D gene unclear. V lost 4 bases and J lost 0, with 7 bases in between. In germline, CDR1 is MNHEY, CDR2 SMNVEV (reference sequence). This CDR3 has 14 amino acids. The CDR3 region is CASSYTYSNQPQHF. In DNA, the CDR3 is TGTGCCAGCAGTTACACCTATAGCAATCAGCCCCAGCATTTT.

This clonotype was seen ten or more times. The chain has TRBV6-1 and TRBJ2-3; 7 nucleotides agree with TRBD1. Unmatched junction bases numbered 8, after V lost 8 bases and J lost 0 bases. The CDR3 runs 15 residues. In germline, CDR1 is MNHNS, CDR2 SASEGT. The CDR3 is CASWGQFFSTDTQYF. The CDR3 bases are TGTGCCAGCTGGGGACAGTTTTTTAGCACAGATACGCAGTATTTT.

The chain is built from TRBV20-1 and TRBJ2-1; 9 bases match TRBD2. Unmatched junction bases numbered 7, after V lost 1 base and J lost 9 bases. The length of the CDR3 is 14 residues. From germline, CDR1 is DFQATT and CDR2 SNEGSKA (reference sequence). CDR3 coding DNA: TGCAGTGCTAGAGGGGGACTAGCCGGTGGTGAGCAGTTCTTC. Its protein is CSARGGLAGGEQFF.

The chain links TRBV6-5 to TRBJ2-3, with 8 bases that match TRBD2. The germline gives CDR1 MNHEY, CDR2 SVGAGI. This CDR3 spans 14 amino acids. V shed 5 bases and J 6 bases; nucleotides not matched to a gene: 7. The CDR3 DNA reads as TGTGCCAGCAGTGGCTCCTTAGCGGGGGATACGCAGTATTTT. The encoded protein is CASSGSLAGDTQYF.

This clonotype appeared many times. The chain employs TRBV28 and TRBJ1-2, with a weak D call TRBD1 (5 bases). This CDR3 spans 14 amino acids. V gave up 6 bases and J gave up 2 bases, with 13 bases separating them. Germline CDR1 is MDHEN and CDR2 is SYDVKM. The CDR3, as DNA: TGTGCCAGCAGACCCCAGGGACTGAACTATGGCTACACCTTC. This translates into CASRPQGLNYGYTF.

The J gene is TRBJ1-2, the V gene TRBV9; weak D call: TRBD1 (6 bases). Trimming removed 0 bases from V and 3 bases from J, with 9 bases in between. This CDR3 comprises 14 residues. Germline CDR1 SGDLS, CDR2 YYNGEE. As DNA, the CDR3 is TGTGCCAGCAGCGTAGTTCCAGGGGACTATGGCTACACCTTC. Translated: CASSVVPGDYGYTF.

This clonotype appeared a few times. The gene calls are TRBV15 and TRBJ1-2; 7 bases are a match to TRBD1. The CDR3 sequence is 14 residues long. Germline V CDR1 and CDR2: LNHNV, YYDKDF (reference sequence). After removal of 0 bases from V and 8 bases from J, the junction contained 6 bases not matched to a gene. This chain's CDR3 is CATSRDIGGPGYTF. The DNA of the CDR3 is TGTGCCACCAGCAGAGATATAGGGGGCCCCGGCTACACCTTC.

V gene TRBV13 combines with J gene TRBJ1-4; D is ambiguous. Germline values: CDR1 PRHDT, CDR2 FYEKMQ (reference sequence). Trimming cost V 0 bases and J 4 bases, with 3 bases left between them. This CDR3 region has 13 residues. The chain's CDR3 is CASSLGSNEKLFF. The CDR3 nucleotides read TGTGCCAGCAGCTTAGGCAGTAATGAAAAACTGTTTTTT.

In its sample, this clonotype was seen many times. This rearrangement joins TRBV12-5 to TRBJ2-5, with D possibly TRBD1 on 5 matching bases. CDR3 length: 13 residues. With 4 bases removed from V and 5 bases from J, the gap between germline ends came to 11 bases. Germline V gene sequence: CDR1 LGHNT, CDR2 FRNRAP. The CDR3 DNA sequence: TGTGCTAGTGGTTCATCAGGGTGGGAGACCCAGTACTTC. Protein sequence: CASGSSGWETQYF.

This clonotype was seen more than once but under ten times. This sequence may be a read error, since a much larger clone differs from it by one base. The rearrangement joins TRBV2 to TRBJ2-5; tentatively, D is TRBD2 (6 bases). There are 14 residues in the CDR3. The V and J ends lost 4 bases and 11 bases respectively, with 20 bases between them. The germline V gene has CDR1 SNHLY and CDR2 FYNNEI. CDR3 region: CASSVHPPGDEQYF. The CDR3, as DNA: TGTGCCAGCAGTGTTCACCCCCCGGGGGATGAGCAGTACTTC.